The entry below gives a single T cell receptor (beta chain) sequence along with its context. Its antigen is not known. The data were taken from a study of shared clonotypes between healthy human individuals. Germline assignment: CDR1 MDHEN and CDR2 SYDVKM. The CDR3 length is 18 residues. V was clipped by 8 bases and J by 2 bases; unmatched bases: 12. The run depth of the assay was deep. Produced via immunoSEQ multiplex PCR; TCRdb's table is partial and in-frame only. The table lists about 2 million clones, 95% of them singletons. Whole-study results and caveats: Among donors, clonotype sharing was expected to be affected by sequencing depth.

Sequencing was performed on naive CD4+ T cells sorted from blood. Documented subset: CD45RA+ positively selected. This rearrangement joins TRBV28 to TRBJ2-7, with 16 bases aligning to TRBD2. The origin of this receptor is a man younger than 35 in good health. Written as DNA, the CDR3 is TGTGCCAGCCAACTCCCCTTGGGACTAGCGGGAGGGACCTACGAGCAGTACTTC. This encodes CASQLPLGLAGGTYEQYF.